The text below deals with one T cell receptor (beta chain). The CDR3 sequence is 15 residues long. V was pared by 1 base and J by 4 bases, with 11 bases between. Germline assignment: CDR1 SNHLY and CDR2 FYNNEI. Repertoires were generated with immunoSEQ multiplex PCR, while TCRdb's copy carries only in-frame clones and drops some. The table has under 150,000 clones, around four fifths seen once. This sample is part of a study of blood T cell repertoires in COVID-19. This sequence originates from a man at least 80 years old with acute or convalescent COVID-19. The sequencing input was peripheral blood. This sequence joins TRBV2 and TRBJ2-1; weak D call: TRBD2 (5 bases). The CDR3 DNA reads TGTGCCAGCAGTGAAGAAGCGGTTATATACAATGAGCAGTTCTTC. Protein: CASSEEAVIYNEQFF.